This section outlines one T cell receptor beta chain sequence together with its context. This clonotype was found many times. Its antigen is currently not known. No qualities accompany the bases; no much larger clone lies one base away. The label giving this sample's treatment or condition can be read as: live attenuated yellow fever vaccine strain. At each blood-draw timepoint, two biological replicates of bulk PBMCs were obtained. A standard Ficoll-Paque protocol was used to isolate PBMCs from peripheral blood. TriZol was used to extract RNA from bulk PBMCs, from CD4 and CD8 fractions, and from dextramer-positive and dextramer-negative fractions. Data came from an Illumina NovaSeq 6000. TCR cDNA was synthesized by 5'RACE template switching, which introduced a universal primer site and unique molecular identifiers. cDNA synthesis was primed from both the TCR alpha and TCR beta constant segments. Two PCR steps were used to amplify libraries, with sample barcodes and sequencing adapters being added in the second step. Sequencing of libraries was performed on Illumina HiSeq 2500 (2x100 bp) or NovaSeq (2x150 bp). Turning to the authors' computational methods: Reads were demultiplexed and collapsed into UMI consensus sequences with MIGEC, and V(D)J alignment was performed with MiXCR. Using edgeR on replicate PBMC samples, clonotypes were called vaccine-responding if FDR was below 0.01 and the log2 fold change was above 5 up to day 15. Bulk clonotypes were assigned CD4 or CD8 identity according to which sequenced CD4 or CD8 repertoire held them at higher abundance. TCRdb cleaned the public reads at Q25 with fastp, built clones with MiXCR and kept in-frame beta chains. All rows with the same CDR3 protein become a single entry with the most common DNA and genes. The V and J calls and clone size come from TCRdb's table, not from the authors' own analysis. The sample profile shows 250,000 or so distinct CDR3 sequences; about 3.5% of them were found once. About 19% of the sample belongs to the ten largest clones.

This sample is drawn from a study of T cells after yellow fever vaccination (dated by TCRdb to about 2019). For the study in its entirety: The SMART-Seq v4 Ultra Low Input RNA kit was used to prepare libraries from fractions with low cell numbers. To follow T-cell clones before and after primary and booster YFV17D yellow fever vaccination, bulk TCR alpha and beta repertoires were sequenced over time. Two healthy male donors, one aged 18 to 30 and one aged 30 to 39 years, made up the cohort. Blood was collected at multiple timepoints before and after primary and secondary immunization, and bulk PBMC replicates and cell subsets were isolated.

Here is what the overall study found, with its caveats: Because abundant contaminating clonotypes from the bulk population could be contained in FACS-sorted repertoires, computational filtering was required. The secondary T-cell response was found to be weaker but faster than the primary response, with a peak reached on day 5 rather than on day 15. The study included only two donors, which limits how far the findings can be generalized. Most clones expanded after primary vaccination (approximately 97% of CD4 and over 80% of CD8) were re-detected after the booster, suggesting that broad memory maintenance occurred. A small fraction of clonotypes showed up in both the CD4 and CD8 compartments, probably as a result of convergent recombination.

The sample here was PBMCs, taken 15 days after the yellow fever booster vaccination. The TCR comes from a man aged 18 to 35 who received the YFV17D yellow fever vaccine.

The encoded CDR3 is CASYSRFTDTQYF. The base sequence is TGTGCCAGCTATTCCCGGTTCACAGATACGCAGTATTTT. In this chain, TRBV3-1 is recombined with TRBJ2-3, with the D gene not confidently named. The CDR3, from cysteine to phenylalanine, totals 13 residues. Only CDR3 DNA remains: 39 bases, in frame from the first base. The junction carries 11 bases between V and J, which are trimmed by 8 bases and 2 bases respectively. Sequences LGHDT (CDR1) and YNNKEL (CDR2) are obtained from the germline V gene (reference sequence).